The T cell receptor beta chain under discussion was sequenced for a study of cytomegalovirus exposure and HLA in healthy donors. Trimming left V 0 bases short and J 4 bases short, with 5 bases between. From germline, CDR1 is SGHNT and CDR2 YYREEE (reference sequence). CDR3 length: 12 amino acids. PCR primers comprised 60 Vbeta and 13 Jbeta primers. The data were produced by immunoSEQ multiplex PCR, yet TCRdb's version contains in-frame clones alone and is incomplete. The table lists approximately 150,000 clones, around 66% of them singletons. There are a few counts of this clone. Other DNA sequences in the same sample also yield this CDR3.

Specimen: PBMCs. V is TRBV5-4 and J is TRBJ2-7; no clear D. The receptor was derived from a woman aged 55 to 70 in good health and CMV-seronegative. In nucleotides, the CDR3 is TGTGCCAGCAGCTTGGACCGGTACGAGCAGTACTTC. It translates to CASSLDRYEQYF.